This T cell receptor beta chain derives from a study of cytomegalovirus exposure and HLA in healthy donors. The donors were part of the validation cohort, which consisted of some 120 subjects and was separate from the first cohort of about 720 subjects. Whole-study results and caveats: There were 150 to 200 TCR beta chains listed as cytomegalovirus-associated. As confirmed in vitro, a few CMV-associated chains were specific for CMV antigens. Diagnosis of cytomegalovirus status made by the classifier reportedly showed high specificity and sensitivity.

The assay was immunoSEQ multiplex PCR, and TCRdb's table has in-frame clones only and misses some. Counted here are over 100,000 clones, over 75% occurring once; the ten biggest clones make up roughly 6.3%. Germline V gives CDR1 MNHEY, CDR2 SMNVEV (reference sequence). J lost 10 bases, V lost 3 bases, and 8 bases had no gene match. The CDR3 consists of 15 residues. This clone was found a few times. Its antigen remains unknown. The clonotype comes from a woman aged 18-29 years in good health and CMV-seropositive. The chain links TRBV27 to TRBJ1-6; 8 nucleotides agree with TRBD1. Material for sequencing was PBMCs. This CDR3 is CASSFTTGELSPLHF. Written as DNA, the CDR3 is TGTGCCAGCAGTTTTACGACAGGGGAGTTATCACCCCTCCACTTT.